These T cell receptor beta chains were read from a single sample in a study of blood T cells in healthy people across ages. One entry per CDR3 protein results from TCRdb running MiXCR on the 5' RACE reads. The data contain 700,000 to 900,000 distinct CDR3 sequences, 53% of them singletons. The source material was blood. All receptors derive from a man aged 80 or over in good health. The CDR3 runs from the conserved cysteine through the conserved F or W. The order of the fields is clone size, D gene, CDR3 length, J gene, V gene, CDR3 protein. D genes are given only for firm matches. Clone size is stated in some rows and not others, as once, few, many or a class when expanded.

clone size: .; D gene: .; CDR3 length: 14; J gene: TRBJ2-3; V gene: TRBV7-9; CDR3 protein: CASTQKGEVRYAYF
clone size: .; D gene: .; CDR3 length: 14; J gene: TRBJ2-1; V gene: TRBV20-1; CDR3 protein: CSARDGASYDEQFF
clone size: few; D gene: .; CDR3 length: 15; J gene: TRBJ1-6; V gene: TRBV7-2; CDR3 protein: CASSPLWGDNSPLHF
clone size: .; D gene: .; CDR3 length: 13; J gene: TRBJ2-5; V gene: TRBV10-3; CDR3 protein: CAISEQGEETQYF
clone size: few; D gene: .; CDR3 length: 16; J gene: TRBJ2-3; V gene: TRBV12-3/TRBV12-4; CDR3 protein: CASSPRVVAGARYAYF
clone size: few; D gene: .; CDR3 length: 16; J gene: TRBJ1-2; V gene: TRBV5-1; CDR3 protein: CASSLGAPQENYGYTF
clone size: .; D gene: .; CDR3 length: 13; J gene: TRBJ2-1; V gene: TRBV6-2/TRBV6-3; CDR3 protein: CASRGSAYNEQFF
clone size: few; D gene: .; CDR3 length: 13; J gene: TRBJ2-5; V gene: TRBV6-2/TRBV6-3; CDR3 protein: CATLEALRETQYF
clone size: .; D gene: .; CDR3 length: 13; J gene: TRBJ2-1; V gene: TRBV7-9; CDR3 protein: CASSLRGGHEQFF
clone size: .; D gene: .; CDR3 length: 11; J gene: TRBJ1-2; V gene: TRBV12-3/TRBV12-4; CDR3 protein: CASSSPNGYTF
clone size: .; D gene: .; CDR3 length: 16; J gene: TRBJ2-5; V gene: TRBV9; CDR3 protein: CASTRLGGITYNEQYF
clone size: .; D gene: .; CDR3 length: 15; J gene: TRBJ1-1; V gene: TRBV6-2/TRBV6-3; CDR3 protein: CASSYEGTMNTEAFF
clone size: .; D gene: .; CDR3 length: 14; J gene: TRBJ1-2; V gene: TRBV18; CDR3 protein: CASSPPERSYGYTF
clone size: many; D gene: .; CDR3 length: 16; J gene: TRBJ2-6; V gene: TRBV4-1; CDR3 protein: CASSQEGVSGANVLTF
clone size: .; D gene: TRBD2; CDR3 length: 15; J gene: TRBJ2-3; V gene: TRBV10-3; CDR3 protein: CAISTSGGTTDTQYF
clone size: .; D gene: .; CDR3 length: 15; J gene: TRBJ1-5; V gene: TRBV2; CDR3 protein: CASSETGVSNQPQHF
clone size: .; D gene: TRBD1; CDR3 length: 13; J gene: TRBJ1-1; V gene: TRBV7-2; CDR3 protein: CASSPGTGREAFF
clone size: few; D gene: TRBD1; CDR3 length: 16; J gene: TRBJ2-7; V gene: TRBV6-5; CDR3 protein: CASSYSQGSSSYEQYF
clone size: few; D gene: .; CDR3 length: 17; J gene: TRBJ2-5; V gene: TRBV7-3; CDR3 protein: CASSLTGARINQETQYF
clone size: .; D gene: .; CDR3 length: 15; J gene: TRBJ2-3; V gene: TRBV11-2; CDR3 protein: CASSERRVGHRDAYF
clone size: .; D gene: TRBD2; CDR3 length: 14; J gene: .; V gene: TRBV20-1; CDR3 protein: CSASGAGGNYEQYF
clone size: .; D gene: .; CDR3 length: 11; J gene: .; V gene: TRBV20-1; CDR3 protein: CSAGLLETQYF
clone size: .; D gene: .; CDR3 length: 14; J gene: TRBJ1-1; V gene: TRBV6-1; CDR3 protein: CASSEARVNSEAFF
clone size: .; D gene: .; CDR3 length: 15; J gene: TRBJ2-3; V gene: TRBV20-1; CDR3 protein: CSARDLDWTTDTQYF
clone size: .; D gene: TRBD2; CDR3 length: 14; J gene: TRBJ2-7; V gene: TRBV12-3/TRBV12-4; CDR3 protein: CASSFTGTSSEQYF
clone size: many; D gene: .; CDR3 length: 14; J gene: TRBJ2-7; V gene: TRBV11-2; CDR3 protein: CASSLDPGSYEQYF
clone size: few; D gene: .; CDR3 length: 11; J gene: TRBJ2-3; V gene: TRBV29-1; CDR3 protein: CSVTRTDTQYF
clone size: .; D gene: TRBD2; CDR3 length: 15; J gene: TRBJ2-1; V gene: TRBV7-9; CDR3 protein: CASRPSLAGNNEQFF
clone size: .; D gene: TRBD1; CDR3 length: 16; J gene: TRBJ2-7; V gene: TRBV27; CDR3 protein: CASSLSWTGAPYEQYF
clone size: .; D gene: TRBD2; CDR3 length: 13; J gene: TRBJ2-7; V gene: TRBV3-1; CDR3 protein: CASTTGGKQEQYF
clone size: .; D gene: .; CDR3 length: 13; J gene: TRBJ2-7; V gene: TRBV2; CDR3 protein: CASSEGATYEQYF
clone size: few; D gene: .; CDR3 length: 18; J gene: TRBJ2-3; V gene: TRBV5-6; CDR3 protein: CASSLGGGQPWRHRDAYF
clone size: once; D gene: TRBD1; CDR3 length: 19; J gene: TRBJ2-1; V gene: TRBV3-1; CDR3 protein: CASSHRKDRESGSYNEQFF
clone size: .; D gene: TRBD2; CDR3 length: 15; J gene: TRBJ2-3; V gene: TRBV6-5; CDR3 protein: CASSLAGGTAPYAYF
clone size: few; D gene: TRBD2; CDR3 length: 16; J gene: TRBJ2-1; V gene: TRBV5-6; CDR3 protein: CASSGGLAGDMDEQFF
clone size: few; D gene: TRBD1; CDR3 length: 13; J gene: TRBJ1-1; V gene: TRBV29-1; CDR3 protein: CSVARQGDTEAFF
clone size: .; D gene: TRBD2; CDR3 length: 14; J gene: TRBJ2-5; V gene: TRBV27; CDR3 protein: CASSFGAGVETQYF
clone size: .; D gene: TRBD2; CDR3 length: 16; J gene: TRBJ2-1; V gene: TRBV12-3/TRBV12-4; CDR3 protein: CASSHSGGSSYNEQFF
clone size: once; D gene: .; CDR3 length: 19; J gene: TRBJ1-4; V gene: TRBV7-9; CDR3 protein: CASSAFPGQPIATNEKLFF
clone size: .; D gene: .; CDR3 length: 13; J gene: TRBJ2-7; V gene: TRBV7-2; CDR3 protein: CATGGGYSYEQYF
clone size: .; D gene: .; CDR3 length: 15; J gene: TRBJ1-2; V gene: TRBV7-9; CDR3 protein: CASSLVEQGPYGYTF
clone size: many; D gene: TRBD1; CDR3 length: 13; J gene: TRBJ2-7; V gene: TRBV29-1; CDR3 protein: CSVEVSGGGEQYF
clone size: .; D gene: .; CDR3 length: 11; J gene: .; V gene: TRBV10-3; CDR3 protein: CAISADSEQYF
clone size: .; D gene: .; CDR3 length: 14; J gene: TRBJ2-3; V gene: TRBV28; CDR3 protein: CASSFSLGADTQYF
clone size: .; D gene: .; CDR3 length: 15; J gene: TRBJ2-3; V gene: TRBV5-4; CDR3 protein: CASSRWGFNTDTQYF
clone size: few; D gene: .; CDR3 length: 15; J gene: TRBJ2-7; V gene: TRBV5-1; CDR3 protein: CASSLVDRTSYEQYF
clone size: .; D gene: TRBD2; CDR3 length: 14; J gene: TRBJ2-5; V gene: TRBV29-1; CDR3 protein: CSVRSGRAAETQYF
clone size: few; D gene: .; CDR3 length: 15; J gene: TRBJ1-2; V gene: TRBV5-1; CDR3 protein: CASSTGDPLTGGYTF
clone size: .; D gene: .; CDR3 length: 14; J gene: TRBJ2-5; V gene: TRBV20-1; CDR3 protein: CSASRAGYGETQYF
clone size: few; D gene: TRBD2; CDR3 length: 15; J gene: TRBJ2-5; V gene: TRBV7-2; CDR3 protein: CASSTGTSGSDRQYF
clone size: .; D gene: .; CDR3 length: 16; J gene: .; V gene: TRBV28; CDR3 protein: CASRSRPGAISHEQYF
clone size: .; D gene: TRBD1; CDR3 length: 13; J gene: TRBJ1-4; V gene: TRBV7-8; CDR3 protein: CASRDRGNEKLFF
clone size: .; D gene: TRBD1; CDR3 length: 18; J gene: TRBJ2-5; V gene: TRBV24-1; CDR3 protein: CATSDVRDRGVGQETQYF
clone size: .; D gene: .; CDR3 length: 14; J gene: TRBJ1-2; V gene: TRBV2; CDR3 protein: CASSEAGALGGYTF
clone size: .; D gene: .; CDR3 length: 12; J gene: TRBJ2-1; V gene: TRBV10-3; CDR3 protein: CASLGDYNEQFF
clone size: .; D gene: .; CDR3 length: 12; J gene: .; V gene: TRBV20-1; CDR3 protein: CSARDNGYEQYF
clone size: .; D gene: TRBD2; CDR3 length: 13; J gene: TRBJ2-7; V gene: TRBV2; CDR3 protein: CASSAGGFGEQYF
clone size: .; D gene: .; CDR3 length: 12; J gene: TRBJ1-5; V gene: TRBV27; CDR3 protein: CASGPSNQPQHF